The T cell receptor (beta chain) under discussion was sequenced for a study of regulatory T cells in long-lasting Graves disease. Whole-study context: Persistent cases were those of Graves' disease that involved over 5 years of antithyroid drugs with positive TSH receptor antibodies. Study results and limitations: Gene preferences differed: TRBV28, TRBJ1-2, TRBJ2-5 in persistent cases.

The time point denotes: persistent/refractory GD, antithyroid drugs over 5 years with positive TRAb. Following extraction of RNA from PBMCs, that RNA was used to make the TCR library. The CDR3 loop spans 14 amino acids. After removal of 5 bases from V and 7 bases from J, the junction contained 8 bases not matched to a gene. Germline V gives CDR1 SEHNR, CDR2 FQNEAQ (reference sequence). This clonotype was detected once. As yet, its antigen is unknown. Both iRepertoire HTBI primers and Arm-PCR of CDR3 regions were used to build the TCR beta libraries. TCRdb processed the multiplex PCR reads anew with MiXCR; each CDR3 protein has one entry. The data show 650,000 to 850,000 distinct CDR3 sequences, with about 30% seen just once and roughly 46% held by the top ten.

Sequenced material: peripheral blood mononuclear cells (PBMCs), taken when the disease was refractory, from a patient treated with antithyroid drugs. The TCR sequence derives from a female donor with Graves disease. This rearrangement joins TRBV7-9 to TRBJ1-3; 7 nucleotides align to TRBD1. The CDR3 here is CASSADRVRNTIYF. The CDR3 DNA reads as TGTGCCAGCAGCGCTGACAGGGTACGGAACACCATATATTTT. Complete variable domain (other parts from reference TRBV7-9 and TRBJ1-3): DTGVSQNPRHKITKRGQNVTFRCDPISEHNRLYWYRQTLGQGPEFLTYFQNEAQLEKSRLLSDRFSAERPKGSFSTLEIQRTEQGDSAMYLCASSADRVRNTIYFGEGSWLTVV.